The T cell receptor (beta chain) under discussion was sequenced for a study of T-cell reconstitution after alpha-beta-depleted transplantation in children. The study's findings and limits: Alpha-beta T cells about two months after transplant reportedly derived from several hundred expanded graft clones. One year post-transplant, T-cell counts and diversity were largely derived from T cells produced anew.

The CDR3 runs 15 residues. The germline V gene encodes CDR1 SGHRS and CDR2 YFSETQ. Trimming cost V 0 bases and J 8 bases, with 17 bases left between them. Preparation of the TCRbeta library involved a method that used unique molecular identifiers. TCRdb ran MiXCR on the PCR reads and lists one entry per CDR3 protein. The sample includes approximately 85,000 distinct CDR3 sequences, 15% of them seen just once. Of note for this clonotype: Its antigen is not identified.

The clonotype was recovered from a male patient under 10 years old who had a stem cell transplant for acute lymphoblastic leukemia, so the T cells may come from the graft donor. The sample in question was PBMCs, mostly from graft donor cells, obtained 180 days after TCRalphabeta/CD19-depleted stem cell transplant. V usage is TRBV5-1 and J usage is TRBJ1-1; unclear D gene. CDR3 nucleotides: TGCGCCAGCAGCTTGGCCGATCTTAGGATCTCCGAAGCTTTCTTT. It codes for CASSLADLRISEAFF.